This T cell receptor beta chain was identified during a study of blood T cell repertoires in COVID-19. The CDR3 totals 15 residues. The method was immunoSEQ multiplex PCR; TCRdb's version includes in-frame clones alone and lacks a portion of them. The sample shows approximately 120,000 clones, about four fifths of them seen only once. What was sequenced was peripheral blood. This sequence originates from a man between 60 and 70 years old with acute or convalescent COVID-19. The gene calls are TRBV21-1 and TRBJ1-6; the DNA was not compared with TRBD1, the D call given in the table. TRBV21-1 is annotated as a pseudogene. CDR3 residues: CASTTGGVVNSPLHF. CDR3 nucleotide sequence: TGTGCCAGCACCACAGGGGGAGTTGTGAATTCACCCCTCCACTTT.